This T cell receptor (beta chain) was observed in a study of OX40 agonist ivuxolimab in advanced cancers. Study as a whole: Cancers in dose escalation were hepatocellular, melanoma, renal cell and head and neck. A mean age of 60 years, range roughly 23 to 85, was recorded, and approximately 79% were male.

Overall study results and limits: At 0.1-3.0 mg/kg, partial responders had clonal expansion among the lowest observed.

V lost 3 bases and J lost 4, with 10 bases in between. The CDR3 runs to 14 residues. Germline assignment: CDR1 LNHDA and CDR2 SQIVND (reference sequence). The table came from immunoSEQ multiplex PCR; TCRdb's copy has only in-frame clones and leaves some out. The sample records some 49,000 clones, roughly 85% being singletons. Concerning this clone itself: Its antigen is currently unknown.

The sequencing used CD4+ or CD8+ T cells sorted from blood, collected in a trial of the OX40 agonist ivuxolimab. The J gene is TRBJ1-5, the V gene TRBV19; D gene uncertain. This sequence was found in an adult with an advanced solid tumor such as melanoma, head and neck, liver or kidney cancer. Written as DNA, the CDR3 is TGTGCCAGTAGTATTATGGTATATAATCAGCCCCAGCATTTT. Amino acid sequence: CASSIMVYNQPQHF.